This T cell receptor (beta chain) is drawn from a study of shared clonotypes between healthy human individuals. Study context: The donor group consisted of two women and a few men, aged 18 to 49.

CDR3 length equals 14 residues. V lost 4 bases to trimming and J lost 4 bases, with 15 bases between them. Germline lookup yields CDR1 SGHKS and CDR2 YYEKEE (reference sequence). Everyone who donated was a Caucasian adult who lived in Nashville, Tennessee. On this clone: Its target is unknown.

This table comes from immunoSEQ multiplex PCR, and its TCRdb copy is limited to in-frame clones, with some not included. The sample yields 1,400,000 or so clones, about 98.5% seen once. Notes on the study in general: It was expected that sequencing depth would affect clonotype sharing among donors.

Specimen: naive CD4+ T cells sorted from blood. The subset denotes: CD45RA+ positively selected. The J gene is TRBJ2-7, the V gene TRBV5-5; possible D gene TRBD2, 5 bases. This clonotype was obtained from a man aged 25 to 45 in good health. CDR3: CASSRGTGFYEQYF. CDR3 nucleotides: TGTGCCAGCAGCCGAGGCACGGGATTTTACGAGCAGTACTTC. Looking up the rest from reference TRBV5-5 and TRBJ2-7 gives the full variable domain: DAGVTQSPTHLIKTRGQQVTLRCSPISGHKSVSWYQQVLGQGPQFIFQYYEKEERGRGNFPDRFSARQFPNYSSELNVNALLLGDSALYLCASSRGTGFYEQYFGPGTRLTVT.